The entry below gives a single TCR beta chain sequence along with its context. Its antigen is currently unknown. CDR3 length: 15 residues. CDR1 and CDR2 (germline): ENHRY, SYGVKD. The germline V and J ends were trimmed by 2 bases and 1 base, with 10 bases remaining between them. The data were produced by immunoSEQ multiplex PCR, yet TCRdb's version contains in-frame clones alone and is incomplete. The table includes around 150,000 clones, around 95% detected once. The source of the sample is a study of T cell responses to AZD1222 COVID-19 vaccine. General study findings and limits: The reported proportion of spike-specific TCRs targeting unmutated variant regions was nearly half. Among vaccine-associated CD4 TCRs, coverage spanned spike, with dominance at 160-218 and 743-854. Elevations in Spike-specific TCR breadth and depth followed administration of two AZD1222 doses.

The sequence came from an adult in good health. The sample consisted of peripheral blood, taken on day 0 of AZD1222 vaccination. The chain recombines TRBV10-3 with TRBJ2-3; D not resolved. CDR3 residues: CAISEGIRGTDTQYF. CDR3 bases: TGTGCCATCAGTGAGGGGATTCGGGGCACAGATACGCAGTATTTT.